This section outlines one T cell receptor beta chain sequence together with its context. PCR amplification relied on 60 Vbeta primers (plus 13 Jbeta primers). Sequencing was performed with immunoSEQ multiplex PCR; in TCRdb, only in-frame clones are kept and a portion is missing. Of around 100,000 clones listed, more than 65% are singletons. These data come from a study of cytomegalovirus exposure and HLA in healthy donors. There are 16 residues in the CDR3. The germline V gene encodes CDR1 KGHSH and CDR2 LQKENI. Trimming stripped 3 bases from V and 8 bases from J, with 22 bases between. The chain uses TRBV18 and TRBJ1-2; a possible D gene is TRBD1 (6 bases). The sample consisted of PBMCs. The receptor's source is a woman between 45 and 65 years old in good health and CMV-seropositive. CDR3 residues: CASSPEILTTGYGYTF. The CDR3 nucleotides are TGTGCCAGCTCACCCGAGATACTTACGACAGGCTACGGCTACACCTTC.